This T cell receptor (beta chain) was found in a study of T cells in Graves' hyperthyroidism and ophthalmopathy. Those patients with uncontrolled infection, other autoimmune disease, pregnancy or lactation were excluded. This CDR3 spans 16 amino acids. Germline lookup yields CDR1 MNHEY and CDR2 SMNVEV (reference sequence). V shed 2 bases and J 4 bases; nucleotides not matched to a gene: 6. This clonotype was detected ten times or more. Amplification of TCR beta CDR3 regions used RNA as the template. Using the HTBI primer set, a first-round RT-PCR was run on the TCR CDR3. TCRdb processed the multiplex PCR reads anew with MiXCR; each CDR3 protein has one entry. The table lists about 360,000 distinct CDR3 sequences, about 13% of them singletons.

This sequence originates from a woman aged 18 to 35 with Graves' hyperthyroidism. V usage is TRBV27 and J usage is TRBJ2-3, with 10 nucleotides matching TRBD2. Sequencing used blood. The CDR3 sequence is CASSLEAGGPPDTQYF. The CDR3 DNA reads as TGTGCCAGCAGTTTAGAAGCGGGAGGGCCCCCAGATACGCAGTATTTT.